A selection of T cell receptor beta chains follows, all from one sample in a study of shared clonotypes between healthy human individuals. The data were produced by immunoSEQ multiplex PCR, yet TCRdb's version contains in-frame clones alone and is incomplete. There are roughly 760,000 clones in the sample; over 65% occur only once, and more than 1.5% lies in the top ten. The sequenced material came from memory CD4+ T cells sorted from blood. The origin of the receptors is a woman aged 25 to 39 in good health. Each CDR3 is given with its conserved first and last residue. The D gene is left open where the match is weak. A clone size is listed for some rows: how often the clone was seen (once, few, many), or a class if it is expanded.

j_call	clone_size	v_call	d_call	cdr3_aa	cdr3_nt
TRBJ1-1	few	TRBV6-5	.	CASSSQGNTEAFF	TGTGCCAGCAGTTCACAGGGGAACACTGAAGCTTTCTTT
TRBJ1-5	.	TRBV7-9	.	CASSQSGVTQPQHF	TGTGCCAGCAGCCAGAGCGGGGTTACTCAGCCCCAGCATTTT
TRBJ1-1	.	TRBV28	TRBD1	CASRSGQGAKTEAFF	TGTGCCAGCAGATCAGGACAGGGGGCGAAAACTGAAGCTTTCTTT
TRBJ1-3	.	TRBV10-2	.	CASTSGTGNTIYF	TGCGCCAGCACTTCCGGGACTGGAAACACCATATATTTT
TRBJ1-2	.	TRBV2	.	CASSGRGFGGYTF	TGTGCCAGCAGCGGCCGGGGATTCGGTGGCTACACCTTC
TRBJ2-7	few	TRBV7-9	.	CASSLTGNPYEQYF	TGTGCCAGCAGCCTCACAGGAAACCCCTACGAGCAGTACTTC
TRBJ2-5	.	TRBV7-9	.	CASSSRQVETQYF	TGTGCCAGCAGCTCGAGACAGGTAGAGACCCAGTACTTC
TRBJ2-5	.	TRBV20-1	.	CSASEETQYF	TGCAGTGCTAGTGAAGAGACCCAGTACTTC
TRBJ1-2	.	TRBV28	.	CASSFDPFSTGTNYGYTF	TGTGCCAGCAGTTTTGACCCTTTCTCGACAGGCACTAACTATGGCTACACCTTC
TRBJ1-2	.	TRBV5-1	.	CASSLDVGYYGYTF	TGCGCCAGCAGCTTGGATGTAGGGTACTATGGCTACACCTTC
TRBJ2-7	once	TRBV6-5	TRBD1	CASSYSRGRNEQYF	TGTGCCAGCAGTTACTCGAGGGGGCGGAACGAGCAGTACTTC
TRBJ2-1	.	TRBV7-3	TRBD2	CASSSTLLSGRRNEQFF	TGTGCCAGCAGCTCCACACTACTTAGCGGGAGGAGGAATGAGCAGTTCTTC
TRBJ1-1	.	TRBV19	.	CASMGWGNKVAEAFF	TGTGCCAGTATGGGCTGGGGGAATAAAGTCGCTGAAGCTTTCTTT
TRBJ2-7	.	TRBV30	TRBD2	CAWGLAVYEQYF	TGTGCCTGGGGACTAGCGGTCTACGAGCAGTACTTC
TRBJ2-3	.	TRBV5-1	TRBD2	CASSLEGLAGGPADTQYF	TGCGCCAGCAGCTTGGAAGGACTAGCGGGAGGGCCCGCAGATACGCAGTATTTT
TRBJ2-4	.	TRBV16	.	CASSQFRGVAKNIQYF	TGTGCCAGCAGCCAATTCCGAGGCGTAGCCAAAAACATTCAGTACTTC
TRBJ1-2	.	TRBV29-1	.	CSVGNRARHGYTF	TGCAGCGTTGGGAACCGGGCTCGACACGGCTACACCTTC
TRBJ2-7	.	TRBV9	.	CASSSVNSYEQYF	TGTGCCAGCAGCTCCGTCAACTCCTACGAGCAGTACTTC
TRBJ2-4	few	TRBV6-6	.	CASSYSTAKNIQYF	TGTGCCAGCAGTTACTCGACTGCCAAAAACATTCAGTACTTC
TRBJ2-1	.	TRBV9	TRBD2	CASSGPRPGTSGRAYNEQFF	TGTGCCAGCAGCGGTCCGAGGCCCGGGACTAGCGGGAGGGCCTACAATGAGCAGTTCTTC
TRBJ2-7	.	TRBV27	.	CASSRQPPTGPYEQYF	TGTGCCAGCAGTCGACAACCCCCAACAGGGCCCTACGAGCAGTACTTC
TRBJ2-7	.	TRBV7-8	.	CASSWVTEQYF	TGTGCCAGCAGCTGGGTGACCGAGCAGTACTTC
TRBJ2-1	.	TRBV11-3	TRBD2	CASSATSGSGNEQFF	TGTGCCAGCAGCGCGACTAGCGGGAGTGGTAATGAGCAGTTCTTC
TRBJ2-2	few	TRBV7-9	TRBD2	CASSTEPWTSGGTGELFF	TGTGCCAGCAGCACCGAGCCCTGGACTAGCGGTGGCACCGGGGAGCTGTTTTTT
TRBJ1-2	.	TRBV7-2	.	CASSLVKGANYGYTF	TGTGCCAGCAGCTTAGTCAAGGGGGCTAACTATGGCTACACCTTC
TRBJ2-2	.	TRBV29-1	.	CSAWGTANTGELFF	TGCAGCGCCTGGGGAACAGCGAACACCGGGGAGCTGTTTTTT
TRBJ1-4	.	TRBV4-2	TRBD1	CASSQVTGLATNEKLFF	TGTGCCAGCAGCCAGGTGACAGGGCTTGCAACTAATGAAAAACTGTTTTTT
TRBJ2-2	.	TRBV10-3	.	CAISGGAFTGELFF	TGTGCCATCAGTGGCGGGGCATTTACCGGGGAGCTGTTTTTT
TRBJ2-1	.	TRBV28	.	CASSQDRGSYNEQFF	TGTGCCAGCAGCCAAGACAGAGGCTCCTACAATGAGCAGTTCTTC
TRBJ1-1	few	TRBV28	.	CASSTLIGNTEAFF	TGTGCCAGCAGTACCCTGATAGGGAACACTGAAGCTTTCTTT
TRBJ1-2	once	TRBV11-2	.	CASSPQVYGYTF	TGTGCCAGCAGCCCTCAAGTCTATGGCTACACCTTC
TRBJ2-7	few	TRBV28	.	CASSAPGLEYF	TGTGCCAGCAGTGCCCCGGGACTGGAGTACTTC
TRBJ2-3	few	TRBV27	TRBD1	CASSPDRGRGSPATQYF	TGTGCCAGCAGCCCTGACCGGGGCAGGGGGTCCCCGGCTACGCAGTATTTT
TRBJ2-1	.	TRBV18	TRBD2	CASSPYASGNYNEQFF	TGTGCCAGCTCACCATACGCTAGCGGGAACTACAATGAGCAGTTCTTC
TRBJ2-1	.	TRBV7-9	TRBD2	CASSLAAGVNEQFF	TGTGCCAGCAGCTTAGCGGCGGGAGTGAATGAGCAGTTCTTC
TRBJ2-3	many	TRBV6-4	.	CASSGGDGSTDTQYF	TGTGCCAGCAGTGGAGGGGACGGAAGCACAGATACGCAGTATTTT
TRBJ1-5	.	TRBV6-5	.	CASERAEQPQHF	TGTGCCAGCGAGCGGGCGGAACAGCCCCAGCATTTT
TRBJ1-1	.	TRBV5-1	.	CASSSGVGANTEAFF	TGCGCCAGCAGCTCGGGTGTAGGGGCCAACACTGAAGCTTTCTTT
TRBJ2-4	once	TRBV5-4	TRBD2	CASSLAGTSARNIQYF	TGTGCCAGCAGCTTGGCGGGGACTAGCGCCCGAAACATTCAGTACTTC
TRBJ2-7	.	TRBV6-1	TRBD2	CASIPGTRTYEQYF	TGTGCCAGCATCCCCGGGACTAGAACCTACGAGCAGTACTTC
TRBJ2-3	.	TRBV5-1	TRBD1	CASRDQGADTQYF	TGCGCCAGCCGGGACCAGGGGGCAGATACGCAGTATTTT
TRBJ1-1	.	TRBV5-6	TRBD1	CASSSWTGHRNTEAFF	TGTGCCAGCAGCTCGTGGACAGGCCATCGGAACACTGAAGCTTTCTTT
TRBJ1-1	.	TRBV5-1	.	CASSLGRWTEAFF	TGCGCCAGCAGCTTGGGACGGTGGACTGAAGCTTTCTTT
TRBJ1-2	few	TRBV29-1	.	CSVEGGFYGYTF	TGCAGCGTTGAAGGGGGTTTCTATGGCTACACCTTC
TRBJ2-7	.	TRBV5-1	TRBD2	CASSPGTSGDYEQYF	TGCGCCAGCAGCCCGGGGACTAGCGGGGACTACGAGCAGTACTTC